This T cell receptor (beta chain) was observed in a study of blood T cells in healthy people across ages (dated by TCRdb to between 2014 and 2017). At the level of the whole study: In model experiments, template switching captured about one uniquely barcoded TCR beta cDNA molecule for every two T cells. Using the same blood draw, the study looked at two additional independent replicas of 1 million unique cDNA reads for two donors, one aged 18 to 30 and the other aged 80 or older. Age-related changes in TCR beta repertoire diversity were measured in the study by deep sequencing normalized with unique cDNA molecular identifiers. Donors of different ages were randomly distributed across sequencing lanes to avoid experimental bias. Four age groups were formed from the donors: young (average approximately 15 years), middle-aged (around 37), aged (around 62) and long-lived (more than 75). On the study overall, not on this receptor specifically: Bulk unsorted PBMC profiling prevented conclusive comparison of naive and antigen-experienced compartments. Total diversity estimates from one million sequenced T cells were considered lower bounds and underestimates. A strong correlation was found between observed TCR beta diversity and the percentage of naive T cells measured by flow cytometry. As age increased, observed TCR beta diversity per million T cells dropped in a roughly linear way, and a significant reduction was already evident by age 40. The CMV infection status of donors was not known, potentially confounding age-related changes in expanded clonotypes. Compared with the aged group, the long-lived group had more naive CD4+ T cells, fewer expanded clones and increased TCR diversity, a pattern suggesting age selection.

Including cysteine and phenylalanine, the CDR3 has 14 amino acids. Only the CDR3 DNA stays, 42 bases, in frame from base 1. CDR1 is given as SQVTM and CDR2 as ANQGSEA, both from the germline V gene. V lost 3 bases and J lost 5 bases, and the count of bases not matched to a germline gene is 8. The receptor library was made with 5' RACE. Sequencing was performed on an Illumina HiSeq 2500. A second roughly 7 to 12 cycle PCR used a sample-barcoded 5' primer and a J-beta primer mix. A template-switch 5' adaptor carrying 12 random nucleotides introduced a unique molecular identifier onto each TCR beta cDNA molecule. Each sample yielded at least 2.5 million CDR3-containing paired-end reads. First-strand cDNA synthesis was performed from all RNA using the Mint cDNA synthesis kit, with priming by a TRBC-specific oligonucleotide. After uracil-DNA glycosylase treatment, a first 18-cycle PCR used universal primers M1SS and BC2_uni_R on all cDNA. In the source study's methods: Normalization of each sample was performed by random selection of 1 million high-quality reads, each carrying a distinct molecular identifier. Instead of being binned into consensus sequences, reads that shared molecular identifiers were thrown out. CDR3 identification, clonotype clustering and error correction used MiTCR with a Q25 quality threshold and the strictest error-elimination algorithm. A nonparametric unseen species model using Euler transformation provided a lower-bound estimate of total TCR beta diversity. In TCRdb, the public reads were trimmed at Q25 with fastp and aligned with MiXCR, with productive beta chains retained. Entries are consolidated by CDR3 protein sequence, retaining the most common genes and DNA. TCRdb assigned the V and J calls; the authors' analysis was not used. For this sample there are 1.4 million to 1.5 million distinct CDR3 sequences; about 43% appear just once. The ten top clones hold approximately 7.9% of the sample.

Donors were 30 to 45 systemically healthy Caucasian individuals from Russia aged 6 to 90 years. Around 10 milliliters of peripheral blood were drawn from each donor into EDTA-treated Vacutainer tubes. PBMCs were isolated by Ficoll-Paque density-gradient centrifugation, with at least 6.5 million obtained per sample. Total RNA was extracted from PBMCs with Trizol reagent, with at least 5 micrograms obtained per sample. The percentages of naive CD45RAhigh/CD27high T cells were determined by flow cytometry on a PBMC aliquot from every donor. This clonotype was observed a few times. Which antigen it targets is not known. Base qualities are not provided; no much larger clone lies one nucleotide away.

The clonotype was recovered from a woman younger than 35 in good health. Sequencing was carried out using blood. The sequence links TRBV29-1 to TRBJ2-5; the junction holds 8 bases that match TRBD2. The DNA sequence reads TGCAGCGTTGATGGCGGGGGGTCGCTGGAGACCCAGTACTTC. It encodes CSVDGGGSLETQYF. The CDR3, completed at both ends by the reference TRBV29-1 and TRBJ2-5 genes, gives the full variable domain SAVISQKPSRDICQRGTSLTIQCQVDSQVTMMFWYRQQPGQSLTLIATANQGSEATYESGFVIDKFPISRPNLTFSTLTVSNMSPEDSSIYLCSVDGGGSLETQYFGPGTRLLVL.